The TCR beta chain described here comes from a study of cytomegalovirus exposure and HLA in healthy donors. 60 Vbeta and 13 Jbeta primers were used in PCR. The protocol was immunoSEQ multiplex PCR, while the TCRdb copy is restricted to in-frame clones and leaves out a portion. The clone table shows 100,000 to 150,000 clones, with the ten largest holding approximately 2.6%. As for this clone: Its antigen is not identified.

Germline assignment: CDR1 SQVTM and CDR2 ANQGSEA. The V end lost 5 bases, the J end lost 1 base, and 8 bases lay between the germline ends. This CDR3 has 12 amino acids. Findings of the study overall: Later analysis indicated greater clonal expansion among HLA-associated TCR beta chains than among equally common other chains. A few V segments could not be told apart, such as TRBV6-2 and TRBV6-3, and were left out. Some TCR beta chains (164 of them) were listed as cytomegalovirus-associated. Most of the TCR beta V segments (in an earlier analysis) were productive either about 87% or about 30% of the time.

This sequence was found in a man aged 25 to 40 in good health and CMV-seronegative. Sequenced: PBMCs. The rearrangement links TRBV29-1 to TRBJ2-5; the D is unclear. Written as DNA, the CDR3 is TGCAGCGTTAGGCAGGCCCAAGAGACCCAGTACTTC. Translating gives CSVRQAQETQYF.